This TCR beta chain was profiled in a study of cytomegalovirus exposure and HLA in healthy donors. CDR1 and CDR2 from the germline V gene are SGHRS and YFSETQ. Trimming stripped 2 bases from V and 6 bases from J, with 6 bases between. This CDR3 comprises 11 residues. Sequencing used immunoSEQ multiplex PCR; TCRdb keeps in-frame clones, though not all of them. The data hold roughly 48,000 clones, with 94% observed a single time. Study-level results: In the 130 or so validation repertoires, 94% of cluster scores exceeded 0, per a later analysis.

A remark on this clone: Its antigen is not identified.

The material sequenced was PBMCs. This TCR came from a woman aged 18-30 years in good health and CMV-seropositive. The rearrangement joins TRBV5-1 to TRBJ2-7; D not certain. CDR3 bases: TGCGCCAGCAGCTTATATCGCGAGCAGTACTTC. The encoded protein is CASSLYREQYF. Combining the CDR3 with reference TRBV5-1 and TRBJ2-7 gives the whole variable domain KAGVTQTPRYLIKTRGQQVTLSCSPISGHRSVSWYQQTPGQGLQFLFEYFSETQRNKGNFPGRFSGRQFSNSRSEMNVSTLELGDSALYLCASSLYREQYFGPGTRLTVT.